This entry lists 31 T cell receptor beta chains sequenced from one sample in a study of blood T cell repertoires in COVID-19. Here immunoSEQ multiplex PCR was the method, and the copy in TCRdb shows in-frame clones only, minus some. The data show over 250,000 clones, about 90% seen once. The sample comprised PBMCs or T cells enriched from blood (not recorded which). The receptors stem from a woman in her sixties who had recovered from COVID-19.

The J gene is TRBJ2-2, the V gene TRBV5-1; TRBD2 matches at 10 bases. The V gene end was trimmed by 3 bases and the J gene end by 3 bases; junction bases not matched to a gene: 5. Germline CDR1 SGHRS, CDR2 YFSETQ. This CDR3 has 16 amino acids. The CDR3 DNA is TGCGCCAGCAGCTCGGCTAGCGGGGGCTACACCGGGGAGCTGTTTTTT. Its translation: CASSSASGGYTGELFF.

The V and J genes are TRBV11-3 and TRBJ2-1, with 7 nucleotides matching TRBD1. The V gene's germline CDR1 is SGHNT and CDR2 YENEEA. The CDR3 contains 14 residues. V shed 7 bases and J 0 bases; nucleotides not matched to a gene: 3. The CDR3 DNA sequence: TGTGCCAGCACGGCAGGGGGCTCCTACAATGAGCAGTTCTTC. It specifies CASTAGGSYNEQFF. The whole variable domain, remainder taken from reference TRBV11-3 and TRBJ2-1, is EAGVVQSPRYKIIEKKQPVAFWCNPISGHNTLYWYLQNLGQGPELLIRYENEEAVDDSQLPKDRFSAERLKGVDSTLKIQPAELGDSAVYLCASTAGGSYNEQFFGPGTRLTVL.

J is TRBJ2-7 and V is TRBV5-4; no clear D. This CDR3 has 13 residues. The germline CDR1 and CDR2 sequences are SGHNT and YYREEE (reference sequence). V dropped 4 bases and J dropped 0 bases, with 8 bases sitting between them. The CDR3 sequence is CASSAVGSYEQYF. Written as DNA, the CDR3 is TGTGCCAGCAGCGCGGTCGGCTCCTACGAGCAGTACTTC.

This rearrangement joins TRBV14 to TRBJ1-5; D is undetermined. Germline lookup yields CDR1 SGHDN and CDR2 FVKESK. The CDR3 has 12 residues. V shed 2 bases and J shed 6 bases, with 5 bases lying between them. In nucleotides, the CDR3 is TGTGCCAGCAGCCAACACGGTCAGCCCCAGCATTTT. It translates to CASSQHGQPQHF.

This clone was counted once. V gene TRBV6-6 combines with J gene TRBJ2-5; 10 bases match TRBD1. The CDR3 spans 16 residues. Germline-derived CDR1 and CDR2 are MNHNY and SVGAGI (reference sequence). V dropped 6 bases and J dropped 5; count of bases not matched to a gene: 12. CDR3 protein: CASRELPGQGFETQYF. The CDR3 nucleotides read TGTGCCAGCAGAGAACTACCGGGACAGGGGTTTGAGACCCAGTACTTC.

The chain has TRBV6-5 and TRBJ1-1; possibly TRBD1 for D (5 bases). The germline V and J ends were trimmed by 5 bases and 7 bases, with 11 bases remaining between them. Germline lookup yields CDR1 MNHEY and CDR2 SVGAGI. The CDR3 has 12 amino acids. CDR3 residues: CASSIGGGEAFF. The CDR3 DNA follows: TGTGCCAGCAGTATCGGGGGGGGTGAAGCTTTCTTT.

The gene calls are TRBV24-1 and TRBJ2-2; tentative D call: TRBD2 (5 bases). V lost 7 bases, J lost 6 bases, and 8 bases lay in between. CDR1 is KGHDR and CDR2 is SFDVKD in the germline V gene. The CDR3 spans 12 residues. CDR3 amino acids: CATRRGSGELFF. CDR3 nucleotide sequence: TGTGCCACCAGGCGAGGGTCCGGGGAGCTGTTTTTT.

V and J are TRBV6-5 and TRBJ2-1, with 7 positions matching TRBD2. The CDR3 loop spans 15 amino acids. V was pared by 10 bases and J by 6 bases, with 15 bases of the junction left unmatched. Germline-derived CDR1 and CDR2 are MNHEY and SVGAGI. This chain's CDR3 is CATQLAGSGLNEQFF. CDR3 bases: TGTGCCACCCAGTTAGCGGGCAGTGGTCTCAATGAGCAGTTCTTC.

The chain has TRBV25-1 and TRBJ1-6, with 7 nucleotides matching TRBD1. The germline V gene has CDR1 MGHDK and CDR2 SYGVNS. Germline trimming cut 7 bases from V and 7 bases from J; bases unmatched to any gene: 4. CDR3 length equals 13 residues. The CDR3 sequence is CASKGQENSPLHF. The CDR3 nucleotides read TGTGCCAGCAAAGGACAGGAGAATTCACCCCTCCACTTT.

This clone was seen just once. The chain uses TRBV5-1 and TRBJ2-2; 12 nucleotides agree with TRBD2. The CDR3 runs to 17 residues. The ends lost 0 bases at V and 5 bases at J; junction bases unmatched: 5. Germline CDR1 reads SGHRS; CDR2 reads YFSETQ. CDR3 nucleotides: TGCGCCAGCAGCTTGGCTAGCGGGGGGGCTCGAACCGGGGAGCTGTTTTTT. Residues: CASSLASGGARTGELFF.

This clone was seen a single time. This rearrangement joins TRBV6-1 to TRBJ1-6, with a tentative D call TRBD1 (5 bases). Looked up from germline, CDR1 is MNHNS and CDR2 is SASEGT. With 3 bases removed from V and 17 bases from J, the gap between germline ends came to 11 bases. This CDR3 is built from 11 residues. The CDR3 sequence is CASSETASFHF. In DNA, the CDR3 is TGTGCCAGCAGTGAGACAGCTTCTTTCCACTTT.

The rearrangement links TRBV5-6 to TRBJ1-1; D gene uncertain. Germline V CDR1 and CDR2: SGHDT, YYEEEE. This CDR3 spans 14 amino acids. Trimming stripped 5 bases from V and 0 bases from J, with 11 bases between. The CDR3 sequence: CASSRTGVNTEAFF. CDR3 coding DNA: TGTGCCAGCAGTCGGACCGGGGTGAACACTGAAGCTTTCTTT.

The rearrangement joins TRBV6-5 to TRBJ2-1, with TRBD1 matching 10 bases. The CDR3 contains 13 residues. Germline V gene lookup returns CDR1 MNHEY and CDR2 SVGAGI. Losses at the gene ends were 6 bases for V and 9 bases for J; bases not matched to a gene: 5. DNA for the CDR3: TGTGCCAGCAGCGACAGGGGGCGTGGTGAGCAGTTCTTC. Translation: CASSDRGRGEQFF.

This sequence joins TRBV5-1 and TRBJ1-6; 7 positions agree with TRBD1. The CDR3 runs 16 residues. CDR1 and CDR2 (germline): SGHRS, YFSETQ. J lost 7 bases, V lost 0 bases, and 7 bases had no gene match. The DNA for the CDR3 is TGCGCCAGCAGCTTGGTGTCGGGACAGCAAAATTCACCCCTCCACTTT. Translation: CASSLVSGQQNSPLHF. The full variable domain, completed using reference TRBV5-1 and TRBJ1-6, is KAGVTQTPRYLIKTRGQQVTLSCSPISGHRSVSWYQQTPGQGLQFLFEYFSETQRNKGNFPGRFSGRQFSNSRSEMNVSTLELGDSALYLCASSLVSGQQNSPLHFGNGTRLTVT.

The rearrangement links TRBV24-1 to TRBJ1-5; 8 positions match TRBD1. CDR3 size: 16 residues. Per germline, CDR1 KGHDR and CDR2 SFDVKD. V was clipped by 2 bases and J by 5 bases; unmatched bases: 7. The CDR3 loop reads CATSDSMDRADQPQHF. The CDR3 coding sequence is TGTGCCACCAGTGATTCTATGGACAGGGCGGATCAGCCCCAGCATTTT.

In DNA form, the CDR3 reads TGTGCCAGCAGCGACCGACTAGCGGGGAGGAATGAGCAGTTCTTC. It encodes CASSDRLAGRNEQFF. This chain uses TRBV9 with TRBJ2-1; TRBD2 agrees at 11 bases. This CDR3 comprises 15 residues. Germline-derived CDR1 and CDR2 are SGDLS and YYNGEE. V lost 3 bases to trimming and J lost 7 bases; unmatched junction nucleotides: 6. Drawing the rest from reference TRBV9 and TRBJ2-1, the complete variable domain is DSGVTQTPKHLITATGQRVTLRCSPRSGDLSVYWYQQSLDQGLQFLIQYYNGEERAKGNILERFSAQQFPDLHSELNLSSLELGDSALYFCASSDRLAGRNEQFFGPGTRLTVL.

The rearrangement links TRBV6-4 to TRBJ1-1; weak D call: TRBD1 (5 bases). Trimming cost V 7 bases and J 11 bases, with 23 bases left between them. The CDR3 is 14 residues long. Germline CDR1 and CDR2: MRHNA and SNTAGT. CDR3 sequence reads: CASTDTGGGVVAFF. DNA of the CDR3: TGTGCCAGCACCGACACTGGCGGGGGAGTGGTTGCTTTCTTT.

This clone was counted only a few times. DNA of the CDR3: TGTGCCAGCAGCCCCTGGACAGGGGCCACGAATCAGCCCCAGCATTTT. It specifies CASSPWTGATNQPQHF. The chain links TRBV7-8 to TRBJ1-5; TRBD1 agrees at 9 bases. Trimming took 5 bases from V and 4 from J; bases not matched to a gene: 9. The CDR3 has 16 amino acids. The germline gives CDR1 SGHVS, CDR2 FQNEAQ. The full variable domain, completed using reference TRBV7-8 and TRBJ1-5, is GAGVSQSPRYKVAKRGQDVALRCDPISGHVSLFWYQQALGQGPEFLTYFQNEAQLDKSGLPSDRFFAERPEGSVSTLKIQRTQQEDSAVYLCASSPWTGATNQPQHFGDGTRLSIL.

The chain recombines TRBV5-6 with TRBJ2-1, with TRBD2 as a possible D gene (6 bases). V dropped 1 base and J dropped 2 bases, with 7 bases sitting between them. CDR3 length: 14 residues. The germline CDR1 and CDR2 sequences are SGHDT and YYEEEE. The DNA for the CDR3 is TGTGCCAGCAGCTTGCCGGGAGCCTACAATGAGCAGTTCTTC. Translation gives CASSLPGAYNEQFF. The variable domain in full, with the rest retrieved from reference TRBV5-6 and TRBJ2-1, is DAGVTQSPTHLIKTRGQQVTLRCSPKSGHDTVSWYQQALGQGPQFIFQYYEEEERQRGNFPDRFSGHQFPNYSSELNVNALLLGDSALYLCASSLPGAYNEQFFGPGTRLTVL.

This clone was found a few times. CDR3 sequence: CASNKDSYEQYF. The CDR3 region has the DNA TGTGCCAGCAACAAGGACAGCTACGAGCAGTACTTC. V gene TRBV21-1 combines with J gene TRBJ2-7; the tabulated D call, TRBD1, remains unverified against the DNA. TRBV21-1 is described as a pseudogene. This CDR3 region has 12 residues.

This chain connects TRBV9 to TRBJ2-1; 7 nucleotides line up with TRBD2. Trimming took 7 bases from V and 5 from J; bases not matched to a gene: 9. The CDR3 is 14 amino acids. Per the germline V gene, CDR1 is SGDLS and CDR2 is YYNGEE. For the CDR3, the DNA is TGTGCCAGCGGACCTAAACTAGCGAACAATGAGCAGTTCTTC. This translates into CASGPKLANNEQFF.

The chain recombines TRBV19 with TRBJ2-1; 7 bases fit TRBD2. This CDR3 spans 14 amino acids. CDR1 is LNHDA, CDR2 SQIVND, per germline (reference sequence). J lost 6 bases, V lost 5 bases, and 7 bases had no gene match. CDR3 loop: CASSPQGLLNEQFF. The CDR3 nucleotides are TGTGCCAGTAGTCCCCAGGGACTACTCAATGAGCAGTTCTTC.

On this clone: Other DNA sequences in this sample translate to the same CDR3. V usage is TRBV5-1 and J usage is TRBJ2-2; 9 nucleotides align to TRBD2. Germline CDR1 and CDR2: SGHRS and YFSETQ. V lost 0 bases to trimming and J lost 5 bases; unmatched junction nucleotides: 2. This CDR3 is 15 amino acids long. The CDR3 DNA follows: TGCGCCAGCAGCTTGGAACTAGCGGGTACCGGGGAGCTGTTTTTT. Its translation: CASSLELAGTGELFF.

The chain carries TRBV3-1 (or the pseudogene TRBV3-2) and TRBJ2-5; D is undetermined. CDR1 is LGHDT and CDR2 is YNNKEL in the germline V gene (reference sequence). V shed 2 bases and J shed 9 bases, with 13 bases lying between them. This CDR3 comprises 13 residues. For the CDR3, the DNA is TGTGCCAGCAGCCAACTTCTTTCGGAGTCCCAGTACTTC. This codes for CASSQLLSESQYF.

This chain uses TRBV5-1 with TRBJ2-1; 11 bases map to TRBD2. The germline CDR1 and CDR2 sequences are SGHRS and YFSETQ. The junction had 6 bases not matched to a gene; V was cut back by 9 bases and J by 1 base. The CDR3 consists of 15 residues. CDR3 in amino acids: CATSSGGASYNEQFF. The DNA for the CDR3 is TGCGCCACCAGTAGCGGGGGGGCTTCCTACAATGAGCAGTTCTTC.

The V and J genes are TRBV19 and TRBJ2-7; 10 nucleotides agree with TRBD2. V dropped 1 base and J dropped 7; count of bases not matched to a gene: 7. The CDR3 extends over 15 amino acids. Germline CDR1 and CDR2: LNHDA and SQIVND (reference sequence). The CDR3 region has the DNA TGTGCCAGTAGTATAGTAACTAGCGGGACTGGAGAGCAGTACTTC. Amino acid sequence: CASSIVTSGTGEQYF.

The chain employs TRBV6-6 and TRBJ2-5; perhaps TRBD1 as D (5 bases). Germline assignment: CDR1 MNHNY and CDR2 SVGAGI (reference sequence). V dropped 6 bases and J dropped 9 bases, with 17 bases sitting between them. This CDR3 region has 13 residues. CDR3 DNA sequence: TGTGCCAGCAGACAGGCTGGATTGGAATCCCAGTACTTC. Translating gives CASRQAGLESQYF.

The genes are TRBV28 and TRBJ2-7; 10 nucleotides align to TRBD2. With 3 bases clipped from V and 4 bases from J, the junction kept 6 bases outside the gene matches. CDR3 length: 15 residues. The V gene's germline CDR1 is MDHEN and CDR2 SYDVKM. The CDR3 reads CASSFLAGEGYEQYF. The CDR3 coding sequence is TGTGCCAGCAGTTTCCTAGCGGGAGAGGGGTACGAGCAGTACTTC.

The DNA for the CDR3 is TGCGCCAGCAGCTTGAACAGGGGCACTGAAGCTTTCTTT. Protein: CASSLNRGTEAFF. The chain is built from TRBV5-1 and TRBJ1-1, with 7 bases fitting TRBD1. The CDR3 is made up of 13 amino acids. CDR1 and CDR2 from the germline V gene are SGHRS and YFSETQ. Germline trimming cut 1 base from V and 4 bases from J; bases unmatched to any gene: 1.

The chain carries TRBV18 and TRBJ1-3; TRBD1 matches at 7 bases. The CDR3 extends over 16 amino acids. V was pared by 3 bases and J by 4 bases, with 9 bases of the junction left unmatched. Germline CDR1 reads KGHSH; CDR2 reads LQKENI. The DNA for the CDR3 is TGTGCCAGCTCACCGGGCCGACAGGGTGCAGGAAACACCATATATTTT. Translating it yields CASSPGRQGAGNTIYF.

This clone was seen only once. The chain recombines TRBV10-2 with TRBJ2-5; no definite D call. The V end was cut by 3 bases, the J end by 5 bases, with 10 bases between. Germline CDR1 is WSHSY and CDR2 is SAAADI. The length of the CDR3 is 13 residues. CDR3 amino acids: CASSERARETQYF. CDR3 bases: TGCGCCAGCAGTGAACGTGCTCGGGAGACCCAGTACTTC.